The 3 T cell receptor beta chains below were found in one sample sequenced in a study of cytomegalovirus exposure and HLA in healthy donors (dated 2017 in TCRdb). The library came from the immunoSEQ multiplex PCR assay. The multiplex PCR relied on a mix of 60 forward primers for TCR Vbeta segments and 13 reverse primers for TCR Jbeta segments. In TCRdb, the immuneACCESS table is reduced to in-frame sequences with V and J assigned. These tables do not hold every clone; where another copy was compared, an unresolved V gene accounts for under half, and the others remain unexplained. The table for this sample lists approximately 78,000 clones; 60% to 75% of them were counted only once. The ten largest make up roughly 22% of the sample. Sequenced: PBMCs. The source of these receptors is a man between 40 and 49 years old in good health and CMV-seropositive.

The chain joins TRBV5-6 to TRBJ2-3, with 10 positions matching TRBD2. The V segment lost 8 bases and the J segment 0 bases; nucleotides outside the gene matches: 6. Germline assignment: CDR1 SGHDT and CDR2 YYEEEE. The CDR3 sequence is 15 residues long. CDR3 DNA sequence: TGTGCCAGGGAAGGACTAGCGGAAAGCACAGATACGCAGTATTTT. Amino acids: CAREGLAESTDTQYF.

In this sample, this clone turned up a few times. The chain couples TRBV5-1 to TRBJ2-2, with D perhaps TRBD2 (5 bases). Germline CDR1 is SGHRS and CDR2 is YFSETQ. The CDR3 extends over 14 amino acids. Trimming stripped 2 bases from V and 5 bases from J, with 10 bases between. CDR3 in amino acids: CASSFFWETGELFF. Written as DNA, the CDR3 is TGCGCCAGCAGCTTTTTTTGGGAGACCGGGGAGCTGTTTTTT.

This chain connects TRBV30 to TRBJ2-7; tentative D call: TRBD1 (6 bases). The germline V gene has CDR1 GTSNPN and CDR2 SVGIG (reference sequence). The CDR3 totals 13 residues. V lost 6 bases, J lost 2 bases, and 14 bases lay in between. The CDR3 region has the DNA TGTGCCTGCGCAGCAGGGGAAGCCTACGAGCAGTACTTC. This sequence encodes CACAAGEAYEQYF.